The 30 T cell receptor beta chains below all came from one sample that was sequenced in a study of T cells after posttransplantation cyclophosphamide. TCRdb keeps only in-frame clones here, not all; method: immunoSEQ multiplex PCR. Altogether around 34,000 clones were found in the sample, and no singletons occur. Sequences were obtained from PBMCs. Every receptor here comes from a man aged 50 to 59 in good health, CMV-negative, and a related stem cell transplant donor.

The sample holds many counts of this clone. The V call is TRBV4-1, the J call TRBJ2-7; 7 bases match TRBD2. Unmatched junction bases numbered 4, after V lost 5 bases and J lost 0 bases. CDR1 is MGHRA, CDR2 YSYEKL, per germline. CDR3 length: 14 amino acids. The CDR3 loop is CASSEAGSSYEQYF. The CDR3 nucleotides read TGCGCCAGCAGCGAAGCGGGGAGCTCCTACGAGCAGTACTTC.

The sample holds many counts of this clone. The chain employs TRBV6-9 and TRBJ1-4; TRBD1 is a possible D gene (6 bases). The V gene lost 11 bases and the J gene lost 7 bases, with 17 bases spanning the gap. The CDR3 extends over 13 amino acids. CDR1 is MNHGY and CDR2 is SVAAGI in the germline V gene. The CDR3 region has the DNA TGTGCCGGGTTCCGGACAGTCAGTGAAAAACTGTTTTTT. Translated: CAGFRTVSEKLFF.

This clone was detected many times. V usage is TRBV5-1 and J usage is TRBJ1-1; D gene unclear. Germline V gives CDR1 SGHRS, CDR2 YFSETQ. This CDR3 region has 15 residues. Between the trimmed V and J ends, which lost 2 bases and 7 bases, there was a span of 18 bases. In nucleotides, the CDR3 is TGCGCCAGCAGCTTAGTAATGGACGGCGCGGGTGAAGCTTTCTTT. It translates to CASSLVMDGAGEAFF.

This clone was recorded at least ten times. The chain joins TRBV4-1 to TRBJ2-5; a possible D gene is TRBD1 (6 bases). The CDR3 spans 15 residues. V was cut by 3 bases and J by 1 base, with 12 bases left in between. Germline CDR1 reads MGHRA; CDR2 reads YSYEKL. The DNA of the CDR3 is TGCGCCAGCAGCCATCAGGACAGAATCCAAGAGACCCAGTACTTC. This gives the protein CASSHQDRIQETQYF.

In this sample, this clone turned up a few times. The CDR3 DNA sequence: TGTGCCAGCACCCGGGGGACTAGCGTCTCCTACGAGCAGTACTTC. Its protein product is CASTRGTSVSYEQYF. This sequence joins TRBV6-1 and TRBJ2-5, with 10 nucleotides matching TRBD2. The J call may be mistaken, given a closer DNA end match to TRBJ2-7. Germline V gene lookup returns CDR1 MNHNS and CDR2 SASEGT. The CDR3 has 15 amino acids.

This clone was counted many times. The V gene is TRBV7-9, the J gene TRBJ1-4, with 7 bases lining up with TRBD1. The CDR3 has 12 amino acids. J gave up 3 bases and V 10 bases, and 2 bases lay outside the gene matches. Germline loops: CDR1 SEHNR, CDR2 FQNEAQ (reference sequence). CDR3 loop: CATGGPNEKLFF. For the CDR3, the DNA is TGTGCCACAGGGGGTCCTAATGAAAAACTGTTTTTT.

This clone was detected many times. This chain joins TRBV5-6 and TRBJ2-1; 8 positions agree with TRBD2. V gave up 0 bases and J gave up 4 bases; unmatched junction bases: 3. Germline V gene sequence: CDR1 SGHDT, CDR2 YYEEEE. There are 15 residues in the CDR3. The CDR3 region has the DNA TGTGCCAGCAGCTTGGGTAGCGGGGATTACAATGAGCAGTTCTTC. Its translation: CASSLGSGDYNEQFF.

Many counts were recorded for this clone. The chain is built from TRBV4-1 and TRBJ2-5, with 10 bases aligning to TRBD2. The CDR3 contains 17 residues. The V and J ends lost 0 bases and 5 bases, in that order; junction bases with no gene match: 9. Germline-derived CDR1 and CDR2 are MGHRA and YSYEKL. CDR3 in amino acids: CASSQETSGAPGETQYF. DNA of the CDR3: TGCGCCAGCAGCCAAGAAACTAGCGGGGCCCCAGGGGAGACCCAGTACTTC.

There are many counts of this clone. The chain has TRBV9 and TRBJ1-2, with D tentatively TRBD1 (5 bases). Germline V gene lookup returns CDR1 SGDLS and CDR2 YYNGEE. V was pared by 0 bases and J by 5 bases, with 11 bases between. CDR3 length equals 14 residues. The CDR3 region is CASSVGGTEYGYTF. The CDR3, as DNA: TGTGCCAGCAGCGTAGGGGGGACTGAGTATGGCTACACCTTC.

This clone was detected ten times or more. The chain joins TRBV4-1 to TRBJ2-1; D ambiguous. V shed 4 bases and J shed 7 bases, with 23 bases lying between them. CDR3 size: 17 residues. CDR1 and CDR2 from the germline V gene are MGHRA and YSYEKL. CDR3 loop: CASSLLDAQVSGNEQFF. In DNA form, the CDR3 reads TGCGCCAGCAGCCTACTCGACGCCCAGGTCAGTGGGAATGAGCAGTTCTTC.

The sample holds many counts of this clone. The V and J genes are TRBV7-6 and TRBJ2-1; possible D gene TRBD2, 7 bases. This CDR3 spans 15 amino acids. V was shortened by 3 bases and J by 7 bases, with 16 bases between the two germline ends. The germline V gene encodes CDR1 SGHVS and CDR2 FNYEAQ. CDR3 region: CASSLGAGVENEQFF. CDR3 bases: TGTGCCAGCAGCTTGGGGGCGGGGGTCGAAAATGAGCAGTTCTTC.

This clone was detected ten times or more. The chain is built from TRBV6-5 and TRBJ1-2; 7 bases are a match to TRBD1. J lost 5 bases, V lost 6 bases, and 9 bases had no gene match. The CDR3 has 14 residues. Germline V CDR1 and CDR2: MNHEY, SVGAGI. CDR3 sequence (DNA): TGTGCCAGCAGACCCGGACAGGAACGGTATGGCTACACCTTC. The encoded protein is CASRPGQERYGYTF.

This clone was picked up a small number of times. The same CDR3 can be traced to other DNA sequences in this sample. This chain uses TRBV14 with TRBJ1-1, with a tentative D call TRBD1 (6 bases). The CDR3 is 13 residues long. Trimming took off 4 bases at V and 4 bases at J, with 10 bases between the two ends. CDR1 is SGHDN, CDR2 FVKESK, per germline. The CDR3 region is CASSLQGFTEAFF. For the CDR3, the DNA is TGTGCCAGCAGCCTACAGGGATTCACTGAAGCTTTCTTT. Full variable domain (outside the CDR3, taken from reference TRBV14 and TRBJ1-1): EAGVTQFPSHSVIEKGQTVTLRCDPISGHDNLYWYRRVMGKEIKFLLHFVKESKQDESGMPNNRFLAERTGGTYSTLKVQPAELEDSGVYFCASSLQGFTEAFFGQGTRLTVV.

This clone showed up many times. The V call is TRBV7-2, the J call TRBJ2-2; 10 bases fit TRBD2. The J segment lost 1 base and the V segment lost 4 bases, leaving 3 bases of the junction unmatched. CDR1 and CDR2 (germline): SGHTA, FQGNSA. The CDR3 has 16 residues. The chain's CDR3 is CASSSGLAVNTGELFF. CDR3 sequence (DNA): TGTGCCAGCAGCTCCGGACTAGCGGTGAACACCGGGGAGCTGTTTTTT.

This clone was seen many times. The chain links TRBV5-4 to TRBJ1-2; tentative D call: TRBD1 (5 bases). The CDR3 sequence is 14 residues long. V was trimmed by 6 bases and J by 4 bases, leaving 16 bases between them. The germline V gene encodes CDR1 SGHNT and CDR2 YYREEE (reference sequence). CDR3: CASINLDTLYGYTF. The CDR3 DNA follows: TGTGCCAGCATCAACTTGGACACCCTCTATGGCTACACCTTC.

This clone has just a few counts. This CDR3 is also generated by other DNA sequences in the sample. The genes are TRBV9 and TRBJ2-7; possibly TRBD1 for D (6 bases). Germline values: CDR1 SGDLS, CDR2 YYNGEE. V gave up 3 bases and J gave up 0 bases, with 13 bases separating them. This CDR3 has 15 amino acids. The chain's CDR3 is CASSGPQGNSYEQYF. Here the CDR3 DNA reads TGTGCCAGCAGCGGGCCGCAGGGGAACTCCTACGAGCAGTACTTC.

This clone was recorded many times. V is TRBV4-3 and J is TRBJ1-2; D remains unclear. The CDR3 is 15 amino acids. V gave up 0 bases and J gave up 4 bases, with 12 bases separating them. CDR1 and CDR2 from the germline V gene are LGHNA and YSLEER. The CDR3 reads CASSQDRGFTYGYTF. CDR3 nucleotide sequence: TGCGCCAGCAGCCAAGATCGGGGATTTACCTATGGCTACACCTTC.

This clone was observed at least ten times. The chain joins TRBV4-3 to TRBJ1-2; weak D call: TRBD1 (6 bases). Trimming shortened V by 0 bases and J by 2 bases, and 13 bases separated the two germline ends. Looked up from germline, CDR1 is LGHNA and CDR2 is YSLEER. This CDR3 is 16 amino acids long. The CDR3 sequence: CASSQERGTSNYGYTF. Written as DNA, the CDR3 is TGCGCCAGCAGCCAAGAAAGGGGGACATCCAACTATGGCTACACCTTC.

This clone occurred many times. This chain links TRBV6-1 with TRBJ2-2; maybe TRBD2 (5 bases). Trimming cost V 2 bases and J 1 base, with 11 bases left between them. Germline V gene lookup returns CDR1 MNHNS and CDR2 SASEGT. This CDR3 contains 16 residues. CDR3: CASSERTDWNTGELFF. As DNA, the CDR3 is TGTGCCAGCAGTGAAAGGACGGACTGGAACACCGGGGAGCTGTTTTTT.

This clone has a count of ten or more. The J gene is TRBJ1-1, the V gene TRBV5-6; 8 bases are a match to TRBD1. V gave up 4 bases and J gave up 7 bases; unmatched junction bases: 15. The CDR3 covers 16 residues. Germline V gene data show CDR1 as SGHDT and CDR2 as YYEEEE. CDR3: CASSTFSLDRVGEAFF. In DNA, the CDR3 is TGTGCCAGCAGCACGTTTTCCTTGGACAGGGTCGGTGAAGCTTTCTTT.

This clone was seen ten or more times. This rearrangement joins TRBV11-2 to TRBJ1-3; D gene ambiguous. The CDR3 loop spans 14 amino acids. The V gene lost 5 bases and the J gene lost 5 bases, with 13 bases spanning the gap. Germline values: CDR1 SGHAT, CDR2 FQNNGV. The CDR3 DNA sequence: TGTGCCAGCAGCCCAACCCGCAGGAGAAACACCATATATTTT. This translates into CASSPTRRRNTIYF.

This clone has a count of ten or more. The chain is built from TRBV6-5 and TRBJ1-1; D is perhaps TRBD1 (5 bases). Germline V CDR1 and CDR2: MNHEY, SVGAGI. The V end was cut by 7 bases, the J end by 6 bases, with 18 bases between. The CDR3 runs to 14 residues. The CDR3 is CASTRSGGMAEAFF. The CDR3 DNA sequence: TGTGCCAGCACCAGGTCGGGGGGGATGGCTGAAGCTTTCTTT.

This clone showed up many times. V and J are TRBV6-4 and TRBJ1-4; TRBD1 matches at 7 bases. V lost 7 bases, J lost 0 bases, and 20 bases stayed unmatched. The CDR3 is made up of 20 amino acids. Germline V CDR1 and CDR2: MRHNA, SNTAGT. DNA of the CDR3: TGTGCCAGCAAGGCCTCGTTAGGGACAGACCCATTATCAACTAATGAAAAACTGTTTTTT. Encoded protein: CASKASLGTDPLSTNEKLFF.

This clone was seen repeatedly, ten times or more. V usage is TRBV5-1 and J usage is TRBJ1-5, with unresolved D. CDR3 size: 13 residues. CDR1 SGHRS and CDR2 YFSETQ come from the germline V gene. The ends were cut back, 7 bases at V and 6 bases at J, with 14 bases in the middle. The CDR3 spells CASEVWVGQPQHF. The CDR3 bases are TGCGCCAGCGAGGTCTGGGTGGGTCAGCCCCAGCATTTT.

This clone was counted ten times or more. J is TRBJ2-7 and V is TRBV15; a possible D gene is TRBD2 (6 bases). The V gene lost 5 bases and the J gene lost 4 bases, with 9 bases spanning the gap. The length of the CDR3 is 12 residues. CDR1 is LNHNV and CDR2 is YYDKDF in the germline V gene (reference sequence). Here the CDR3 reads CATSGGRYEQYF. The CDR3, as DNA: TGTGCCACCAGCGGAGGGAGGTACGAGCAGTACTTC.

This clone was counted a few times. J is TRBJ1-2 and V is TRBV6-1; TRBD1 aligns across 7 bases. V shed 5 bases and J 7 bases; nucleotides not matched to a gene: 13. The CDR3 has 15 amino acids. The germline V gene encodes CDR1 MNHNS and CDR2 SASEGT. The CDR3 DNA is TGTGCCAGCAGTTCAGACCTACAGGGGTACTTTGGCTACACCTTC. The encoded protein is CASSSDLQGYFGYTF.

There are many counts of this clone. This sequence joins TRBV29-1 and TRBJ1-1; D might be TRBD1 (6 bases). The V end was cut by 4 bases, the J end by 0 bases, with 12 bases between. The CDR3 consists of 14 residues. Germline values: CDR1 SQVTM, CDR2 ANQGSEA. The CDR3 DNA follows: TGCAGCGTTGGGCAGGGGCGTTTGAACACTGAAGCTTTCTTT. As protein: CSVGQGRLNTEAFF.

In its sample, this clone was seen many times. The chain links TRBV10-1 to TRBJ2-1; D gene ambiguous. In germline, CDR1 is WNHNN, CDR2 SYGVQD (reference sequence). The CDR3 contains 14 residues. V gave up 6 bases and J gave up 0 bases, with 9 bases separating them. As DNA, the CDR3 is TGCGCCAGCAGCTCACAGACCTCCTACAATGAGCAGTTCTTC. It is translated as CASSSQTSYNEQFF.

The J gene is TRBJ2-3, the V gene TRBV9, with 7 positions matching TRBD1. In germline, CDR1 is SGDLS, CDR2 YYNGEE. The V and J ends lost 4 bases and 3 bases, in that order; junction bases with no gene match: 5. This CDR3 contains 14 residues. The CDR3 region is CASSTRQGTDTQYF. CDR3 DNA sequence: TGTGCCAGCAGCACCCGACAGGGAACAGATACGCAGTATTTT. The full variable domain, completed using reference TRBV9 and TRBJ2-3, is DSGVTQTPKHLITATGQRVTLRCSPRSGDLSVYWYQQSLDQGLQFLIQYYNGEERAKGNILERFSAQQFPDLHSELNLSSLELGDSALYFCASSTRQGTDTQYFGPGTRLTVL.

This clone has ten or more counts. The chain links TRBV9 to TRBJ1-1; possible D gene TRBD1, 6 bases. CDR1 SGDLS and CDR2 YYNGEE come from the germline V gene. The germline V and J ends were trimmed by 0 bases and 7 bases, with 10 bases remaining between them. This CDR3 is 13 amino acids long. The CDR3 DNA reads TGTGCCAGCAGCGTAGATGGACAGAGTGAAGCTTTCTTT. It translates to CASSVDGQSEAFF.